The rows below give T cell receptor beta chains drawn from one sample of a study of cytomegalovirus exposure and HLA in healthy donors. Profiling relied on immunoSEQ multiplex PCR, and the TCRdb table lists in-frame clones only, not all of them. The table has 90,000 to 120,000 clones, 81% seen once. The sample was PBMCs. These receptors were taken from a man aged 30 to 39 in good health and CMV-seronegative. Each CDR3 is given with its conserved first and last residue.

>TRBV30|TRBJ1-1
CAWRRGGRNTEAFF
>TRBV27|TRBJ2-1
CASGRENNEQFF
>TRBV18|TRBJ1-4
CASSPPGGSEKLFF
>TRBV28|TRBJ1-2
CASSRQGVNYGYTF
>TRBV6-6|TRBJ2-7
CASSYEEPNEQYF
>TRBV19|TRBJ2-1
CASSIDPGLQGQFF
>TRBV27|TRBJ1-2
CASSFGQPYGYTF
>TRBV7-8|TRBJ2-1
CASGARGQFF
>TRBV7-2|TRBJ2-1
CASSLVASGVSEQFF
>TRBV29-1|TRBJ2-2
CSVFLDYATGELFF
>TRBV5-6|TRBJ2-3
CASSLRAAGGAGDTQYF
>TRBV6-1|TRBJ1-2
CASSESHSNYGYTF
>TRBV10-2|TRBJ2-3
CASSGTSGTTDTQYF
>TRBV30|TRBJ1-2
CAWSVRGFDGYTF
>TRBV6-5|TRBJ2-3
CASSRLAGGSDTQYF
>TRBV6-5|TRBJ2-1
CASSYSTGTAYNEQFF
>TRBV27|TRBJ1-2
CASSPRGRDYGYTF
>TRBV2|TRBJ2-7
CARDARASRGHYEQYF
>TRBV5-1|TRBJ1-2
CASSSLGDYGYTF
>TRBV19|TRBJ1-5
CASSDRDNQPQHF
>TRBV7-8|TRBJ2-2
CASSFRDSNTGELFF
>TRBV6-6|TRBJ2-5
CASSAGGFTSETQYF
>TRBV29-1|TRBJ1-4
CSALTDLSANEKLFF
>TRBV11-3|TRBJ1-2
CASSFRPGGGLSSYTF
>TRBV11-2|.
CASSLVPGGVYEQYF
>TRBV7-9|TRBJ1-1
CASSLRDRSSEAFF
>TRBV21-1|TRBJ1-5
CASSKVAKNSNQPQHF
>TRBV4-1|TRBJ1-5
CASSQVISGQWQPQHF
>TRBV7-6|TRBJ1-5
CASRVGGTGGDQPQHF
>TRBV6-5|TRBJ1-1
CASSYVRGTNTEAFF
>TRBV5-1|TRBJ2-7
CASSAVGGYEQYF
>TRBV11-2|TRBJ1-2
CASSLGQGQYGYTF
>TRBV11-3|TRBJ1-1
CASSLSPNTEAFF
>TRBV5-6|TRBJ1-2
CASSRSGNNYGYTF
>TRBV29-1|TRBJ2-1
CSVESLAAEQFF
>TRBV5-4|TRBJ2-1
CASRASGRDEQFF
>TRBV5-1|TRBJ1-2
CASSPSGGYGYTF
>TRBV2|TRBJ2-5
CASSISGRAEETQYF
>TRBV30|TRBJ2-2
CAWRKLAGNTGELFF